Sequencing of this T cell receptor (beta chain) was carried out in a study of T cells in Graves' hyperthyroidism and ophthalmopathy. Regions amplified from RNA transcripts were the TCR beta CDR3 regions. First-round RT-PCR with HTBI primers amplified the TCR CDR3 region. TCRdb reprocessed the multiplex PCR reads with MiXCR, giving one entry per CDR3 protein. The sample lists fewer than 400,000 distinct CDR3 sequences, over 11% occurring once. In its sample, this clonotype was seen many times. The germline gives CDR1 GTSNPN, CDR2 SVGIG (reference sequence). V gave up 0 bases and J gave up 0 bases; unmatched junction bases: 8. This CDR3 is 18 amino acids long. Researchers barred patients who had uncontrolled infection, other autoimmune disease, pregnancy or lactation.

This chain uses TRBV30 with TRBJ2-6; 7 bases map to TRBD1. The source material was blood. The sequence was collected from a man in his forties or fifties with Graves' ophthalmopathy. CDR3 coding DNA: TGTGCCTGGAGTGTCTCCGGGACAGAGAGCTCTGGGGCCAACGTCCTGACTTTC. Its protein is CAWSVSGTESSGANVLTF.